This TCR beta chain stems from a study of T-cell memory formation after mild COVID-19. Study-wide background: Each donor largely had its own TCR clusters. Study findings and constraints: The pre-infection memory compartment contained some responding clones, suggesting cross-reactive memory joined. While clones contracting from day 15 to 85 were balanced between CD4 and CD8, later expanders leaned CD4+.

V lost 1 base and J 2 bases, leaving 12 bases between the germline ends. The CDR3 has 15 amino acids. Per the germline V gene, CDR1 is DFQATT and CDR2 is SNEGSKA (reference sequence). TCRdb recomputed calls from the 5' RACE reads with MiXCR, one row per CDR3 protein. The sample includes under 700,000 distinct CDR3 sequences, about a fifth seen only once; the top ten take roughly an eighth. This clonotype was seen more than once but under ten times. The antigen remains unidentified. The sequence derives from an adult woman who had mild COVID-19 (a few samples of this study predate the infection). Cell type and time point are not known. Sequenced input: PBMCs or a T cell subset sorted from them (not recorded which). The chain links TRBV20-1 to TRBJ1-5; D uncertain. CDR3 in amino acids: CSARVEALGNQPQHF. For the CDR3, the DNA is TGCAGTGCTAGAGTGGAAGCTCTTGGCAATCAGCCCCAGCATTTT.